One and the same sample provided the 4 T cell receptor beta chains below, sequenced in a study of T-cell memory formation after mild COVID-19. TCRdb analysed the 5' RACE reads with MiXCR anew, one entry per CDR3 protein. The sample consists of more than 300,000 distinct CDR3 sequences, 20% to 25% of them appearing once. Sequencing used PBMCs or a T cell subset sorted from them (not recorded which). The receptors derive from a young man who had mild COVID-19 (a few samples of this study predate the infection). Cell type and time point are not known.

This chain connects TRBV29-1 to TRBJ1-6; the D gene is possibly TRBD1 (5 bases). The germline V gene has CDR1 SQVTM and CDR2 ANQGSEA. The CDR3 sequence is 13 residues long. Trimming cost V 6 bases and J 8 bases, with 14 bases left between them. The CDR3 is CSVGVAVDSPLHF. CDR3 DNA sequence: TGCAGCGTGGGGGTGGCGGTGGATTCACCCCTCCACTTT.

The chain couples TRBV4-1 to TRBJ1-2, with D perhaps matching TRBD1 (5 bases). This CDR3 has 13 amino acids. Per the germline V gene, CDR1 is MGHRA and CDR2 is YSYEKL. The ends were cut back, 1 base at V and 5 bases at J, with 8 bases in the middle. CDR3 amino acids: CASSQASGYGYTF. CDR3 nucleotides: TGCGCCAGCAGCCAAGCTTCAGGGTATGGCTACACCTTC.

The chain recombines TRBV20-1 with TRBJ2-3; D not certain. The V end was cut by 7 bases, the J end by 0 bases, with 5 bases between. Germline V gene sequence: CDR1 DFQATT, CDR2 SNEGSKA (reference sequence). The CDR3 loop spans 11 amino acids. The CDR3 DNA sequence: TGCAGTGTAGTGAGCACAGATACGCAGTATTTT. Encoded protein: CSVVSTDTQYF.

This clonotype was seen more than once but under ten times. The rearrangement joins TRBV27 to TRBJ1-6; D perhaps matches TRBD1 (6 bases). The V gene lost 2 bases and the J gene lost 9 bases, with 17 bases spanning the gap. CDR3 length: 16 residues. Germline V gene sequence: CDR1 MNHEY, CDR2 SMNVEV (reference sequence). The CDR3 is CASSLTGGVGGSPLHF. CDR3 coding DNA: TGTGCCAGCAGTTTAACGGGGGGGGTAGGGGGTTCACCCCTCCACTTT.